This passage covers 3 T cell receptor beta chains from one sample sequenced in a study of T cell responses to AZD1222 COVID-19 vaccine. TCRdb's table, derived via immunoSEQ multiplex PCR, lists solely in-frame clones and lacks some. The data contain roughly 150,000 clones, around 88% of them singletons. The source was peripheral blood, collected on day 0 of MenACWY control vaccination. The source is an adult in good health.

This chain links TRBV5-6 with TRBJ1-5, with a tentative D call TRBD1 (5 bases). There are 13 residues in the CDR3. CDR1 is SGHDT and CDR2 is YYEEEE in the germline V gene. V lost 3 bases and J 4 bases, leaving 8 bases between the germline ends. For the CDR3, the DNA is TGTGCCAGCAGCTGGGGCGATAATCAGCCCCAGCATTTT. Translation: CASSWGDNQPQHF.

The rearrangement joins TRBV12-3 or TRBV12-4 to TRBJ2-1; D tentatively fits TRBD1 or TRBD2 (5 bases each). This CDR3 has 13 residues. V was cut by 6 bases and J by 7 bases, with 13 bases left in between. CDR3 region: CASRRGQGNEQFF. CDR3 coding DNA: TGTGCCAGCAGACGGGGCCAAGGGAATGAGCAGTTCTTC.

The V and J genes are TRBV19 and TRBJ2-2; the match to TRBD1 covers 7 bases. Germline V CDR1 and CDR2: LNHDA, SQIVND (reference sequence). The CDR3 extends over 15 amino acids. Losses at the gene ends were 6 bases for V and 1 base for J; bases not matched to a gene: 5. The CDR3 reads CASRKGQMNTGELFF. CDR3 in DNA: TGTGCCAGTAGGAAGGGACAGATGAACACCGGGGAGCTGTTTTTT.